The 3 T cell receptor beta chains given below trace back to one sample, sequenced in a study of cytomegalovirus exposure and HLA in healthy donors. The PCR was carried out with 60 Vbeta primers and 13 Jbeta primers. Measured with immunoSEQ multiplex PCR; TCRdb has only the in-frame clones, and not every one. The table shows 110,000 to 150,000 clones, with roughly four fifths occurring only once. Sequencing was done on a sample of PBMCs. Receptors originate from a man between 18 and 35 years old in good health and CMV-seropositive.

The genes are TRBV5-4 and TRBJ2-7, with a weak D call TRBD2 (6 bases). The CDR3 contains 15 residues. Germline assignment: CDR1 SGHNT and CDR2 YYREEE (reference sequence). V gave up 5 bases and J gave up 1 base, with 16 bases separating them. In nucleotides, the CDR3 is TGTGCCAGCAGGTCCCAGGGACTGCCTTCCTACGAGCAGTACTTC. It translates to CASRSQGLPSYEQYF.

The chain employs TRBV28 and TRBJ1-1, with a tentative D call TRBD1 (5 bases). The CDR3 loop spans 15 amino acids. CDR1 is MDHEN, CDR2 SYDVKM, per germline. V lost 1 base, J lost 2 bases, and 11 bases lay in between. CDR3 loop: CASSLYRRVNTEAFF. CDR3 nucleotides: TGTGCCAGCAGTTTATATCGCAGGGTAAACACTGAAGCTTTCTTT.

Concerning this clone itself: This CDR3 is missing its conserved last phenylalanine or tryptophan, likely due to a read error. This chain connects TRBV30 to TRBJ2-7, with no clear D. The V gene lost 0 bases and the J gene lost 3 bases, with 6 bases spanning the gap. The germline V gene has CDR1 GTSNPN and CDR2 SVGIG (reference sequence). The CDR3 length is 12 residues. The CDR3 nucleotides are TGTGCCTGGAGTGTCCTGGGCTACGAGCAGTACCTC. It codes for CAWSVLGYEQYL.